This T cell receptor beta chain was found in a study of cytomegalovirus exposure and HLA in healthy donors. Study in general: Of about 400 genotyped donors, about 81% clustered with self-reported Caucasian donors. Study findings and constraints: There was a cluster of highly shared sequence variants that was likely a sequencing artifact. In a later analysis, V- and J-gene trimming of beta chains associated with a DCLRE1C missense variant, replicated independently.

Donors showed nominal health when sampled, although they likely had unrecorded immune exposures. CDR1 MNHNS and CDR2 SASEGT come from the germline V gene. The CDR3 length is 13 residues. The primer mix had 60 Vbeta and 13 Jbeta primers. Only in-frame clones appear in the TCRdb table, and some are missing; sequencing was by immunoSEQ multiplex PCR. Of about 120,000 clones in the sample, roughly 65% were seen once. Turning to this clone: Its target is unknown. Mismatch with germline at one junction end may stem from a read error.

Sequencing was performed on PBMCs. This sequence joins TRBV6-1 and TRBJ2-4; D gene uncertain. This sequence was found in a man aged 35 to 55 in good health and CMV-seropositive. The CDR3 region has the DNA TGTGCCAGCAGTGGGGTAGCCAAAAGCATTCAGTACTTC. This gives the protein CASSGVAKSIQYF.